This T cell receptor (beta chain) was obtained from a study of blood T cells in healthy people across ages. The overall study: The capture of about one barcoded beta molecule per two T cells was achieved by template switching.

The germline gives CDR1 MNHEY, CDR2 SMNVEV (reference sequence). This CDR3 region has 16 residues. Trimming took 4 bases from V and 5 from J; bases not matched to a gene: 8. Study findings and constraints: In long-lived donors, naive CD4+ cell counts and diversity exceeded those of aged donors.

This clonotype was seen once. Its cognate antigen is unknown. A second PCR, run for roughly 6 to 11 cycles, used a sample-barcoded 5' primer plus a J-beta primer mix. Template switching added a 12-random-nucleotide identifier to every cDNA molecule. Using its own MiXCR run on the 5' RACE reads, TCRdb lists one record per CDR3 protein. This table holds about 670,000 distinct CDR3 sequences, around 52% found once. The source is a woman of 80 years or more in good health. The material sequenced was blood. The rearrangement joins TRBV27 to TRBJ2-5; 12 bases fit TRBD2. The CDR3 sequence: CASSSSLAGGWETQYF. CDR3 in DNA: TGTGCCAGCAGTTCCTCACTAGCGGGAGGTTGGGAGACCCAGTACTTC.